This T cell receptor beta chain was found in a study of shared clonotypes between healthy human individuals. Whole-study context: A couple of women and a few men aged 18 to 49 made up the donors.

The V gene's germline CDR1 is SGHRS and CDR2 YFSETQ. There are 15 residues in the CDR3. V gave up 4 bases and J gave up 1 base; unmatched junction bases: 5. Healthy HIV-negative adults without recent acute infections or vaccinations served as donors. The split of CD4+ cells yielded CD45RA+ naive and CD45RA-negative memory subsets. Some clones are missing from TCRdb's copy, which holds only in-frame ones; the method was immunoSEQ multiplex PCR. The table records over 2 million clones, around 93% of them present only once. The sample comprised naive CD4+ T cells from PBMCs. Subset here: CD45RA+ positively selected. The receptor's source is a man between 18 and 29 years old in good health. Some clones in this sample may be carry-over from other donors' samples. The chain recombines TRBV5-1 with TRBJ2-5; 9 bases align to TRBD1. This CDR3 reads CASSPRDRAQETQYF. CDR3 nucleotide sequence: TGCGCCAGCAGCCCCCGGGACAGGGCCCAAGAGACCCAGTACTTC. The variable domain in full, completed from reference TRBV5-1 and TRBJ2-5, reads KAGVTQTPRYLIKTRGQQVTLSCSPISGHRSVSWYQQTPGQGLQFLFEYFSETQRNKGNFPGRFSGRQFSNSRSEMNVSTLELGDSALYLCASSPRDRAQETQYFGPGTRLLVL.